What follows are 21 T cell receptor beta chains derived from one specimen sequenced in a study of T cells in Graves' hyperthyroidism and ophthalmopathy. Amplified regions were TCR beta CDR3 sequences from RNA transcripts. TCR CDR3 underwent first-round RT-PCR with the HTBI primer set. TCRdb re-called the multiplex PCR reads with MiXCR, one entry per CDR3 protein. The data contain 450,000 to 600,000 distinct CDR3 sequences, nearly 20% of them singletons. The sample was blood. The receptors derive from a middle-aged man with Graves' ophthalmopathy.

In this sample, this clonotype turned up many times. CDR3 nucleotides: TGTGCCAGCAGTCGAGCGGGCGATTACGAGCAGTACTTC. Its translation: CASSRAGDYEQYF. The chain recombines TRBV2 with TRBJ2-7, with D perhaps TRBD2 (6 bases). V lost 5 bases, J lost 4 bases, and 12 bases lay in between. The CDR3 length is 13 residues. In germline, CDR1 is SNHLY, CDR2 FYNNEI.

This clonotype has at least ten counts. The V and J genes are TRBV11-2 and TRBJ2-5, with D possibly being TRBD1 (5 bases). Germline lookup yields CDR1 SGHAT and CDR2 FQNNGV. Trimming removed 5 bases at V and 4 bases at J, with 11 bases between. The CDR3 is 13 residues long. CDR3 bases: TGTGCCAGCAGCCCAGGGTGGTCAGAGACCCAGTACTTC. Translated, it gives CASSPGWSETQYF. Supplemented by reference TRBV11-2 and TRBJ2-5, the full variable domain reads EAGVAQSPRYKIIEKRQSVAFWCNPISGHATLYWYQQILGQGPKLLIQFQNNGVVDDSQLPKDRFSAERLKGVDSTLKIQPAKLEDSAVYLCASSPGWSETQYFGPGTRLLVL.

This clonotype appeared a few times. One junction end does not reproduce the germline sequence, and a read error may be involved. The chain links TRBV28 to TRBJ1-5; perhaps TRBD1 as D (6 bases). CDR3 length: 13 amino acids. The germline V gene has CDR1 MDHEN and CDR2 SYDVKM. CDR3 sequence: CASSSGNRDNLNF. The DNA for the CDR3 is TGTGCCAGCAGTTCCGGAAACCGGGACAACCTTAATTTT.

The rearrangement uses TRBV27 and TRBJ2-7, with unresolved D. There are 13 residues in the CDR3. With 5 bases removed from V and 5 bases from J, the gap between germline ends came to 13 bases. Germline CDR1 and CDR2: MNHEY and SMNVEV (reference sequence). CDR3 in DNA: TGTGCCAGCAGTCTAGATCGGTCCGACGAGCAGTACTTC. It is translated as CASSLDRSDEQYF.

The gene calls are TRBV3-1 and TRBJ2-3; D unclear. Germline CDR1 and CDR2: LGHDT and YNNKEL (reference sequence). The CDR3 consists of 15 residues. Deletions cut 2 bases from V and 0 bases from J, with 9 bases between. The CDR3 DNA reads as TGTGCCAGCAGCCAAATCCCCTCTAGCACAGATACGCAGTATTTT. It translates to CASSQIPSSTDTQYF.

This clonotype turned up a few times. A much larger clonotype is one base distant, so this may be a read error. The rearrangement joins TRBV7-2 to TRBJ2-1; no firm D call. Germline V gene sequence: CDR1 SGHTA, CDR2 FQGNSA. The CDR3 sequence is 13 residues long. Trimming pared 7 bases from V and 11 bases from J, leaving 18 bases between. The CDR3 protein is CASNSRDRRKQFF. In DNA form, the CDR3 reads TGTGCCAGCAACTCAAGAGACCGGCGGAAGCAGTTCTTC.

This clonotype has a count of ten or more. The gene calls are TRBV27 and TRBJ2-1; TRBD2 matches 9 bases. The CDR3 length is 16 residues. CDR1 MNHEY and CDR2 SMNVEV come from the germline V gene (reference sequence). V gave up 7 bases and J gave up 9 bases; unmatched junction bases: 16. This CDR3 is CASNLEAGGSPSEQFF. The CDR3 nucleotides are TGTGCCAGCAACCTAGAAGCGGGAGGAAGCCCCTCTGAGCAGTTCTTC.

This clonotype was counted ten times or more. This rearrangement joins TRBV5-1 to TRBJ2-1; weak D call: TRBD2 (6 bases). Trimming shortened V by 2 bases and J by 7 bases, and 7 bases separated the two germline ends. The CDR3 is 12 residues long. Germline V gives CDR1 SGHRS, CDR2 YFSETQ. The chain's CDR3 is CASSFGLNEQFF. In DNA, the CDR3 is TGCGCCAGCAGCTTTGGACTAAATGAGCAGTTCTTC.

The chain carries TRBV18 and TRBJ1-1, with a tentative D call TRBD1 (6 bases). V shed 3 bases and J shed 1 base, with 12 bases lying between them. The CDR3 runs 15 residues. Germline loops: CDR1 KGHSH, CDR2 LQKENI. Here the CDR3 reads CASSPTKGGNTEAFF. CDR3 bases: TGTGCCAGCTCACCGACGAAAGGGGGGAACACTGAAGCTTTCTTT.

The J gene is TRBJ1-6, the V gene TRBV12-3 or TRBV12-4; 7 nucleotides agree with TRBD1. The length of the CDR3 is 16 residues. V lost 6 bases to trimming and J lost 4 bases; unmatched junction nucleotides: 9. The CDR3 here is CASRSDRDGYNSPLHF. CDR3 DNA: TGTGCCAGCAGATCCGACAGGGACGGGTATAATTCACCCCTCCACTTT.

On this clonotype: A much more abundant neighbour one base away suggests this may be a read error. This chain joins TRBV6-5 and TRBJ2-7; D may correspond to TRBD1 or TRBD2 (6 bases each). From germline, CDR1 is MNHEY and CDR2 SVGAGI. The V and J ends lost 4 bases and 12 bases respectively, with 25 bases between them. The CDR3 sequence is 15 residues long. CDR3 DNA sequence: TGTGCCAGCAGTTCCTCCACAGGGAGGACTTTGAAGCGGTACTTC. Protein product: CASSSSTGRTLKRYF.

This clonotype was seen a handful of times. The rearrangement links TRBV2 to TRBJ2-2; weak D call: TRBD1 (6 bases). This CDR3 is 15 amino acids long. V lost 8 bases and J 4 bases, leaving 17 bases between the germline ends. Germline V gene sequence: CDR1 SNHLY, CDR2 FYNNEI. The CDR3 nucleotides read TGTGCCAGCGGACCAGGCACAGGGATCACCGGGGAGCTGTTTTTT. Translated: CASGPGTGITGELFF.

The CDR3 sequence is CSVEVGAGGNTIYF. In DNA, the CDR3 is TGCAGCGTTGAAGTGGGGGCTGGTGGAAACACCATATATTTT. J is TRBJ1-3 and V is TRBV29-1; D possibly corresponds to TRBD1 (6 bases). V was clipped by 1 base and J by 3 bases, with 10 bases between them. Germline V gene data show CDR1 as SQVTM and CDR2 as ANQGSEA. This CDR3 comprises 14 residues. Full variable domain (outside the CDR3, taken from reference TRBV29-1 and TRBJ1-3): SAVISQKPSRDICQRGTSLTIQCQVDSQVTMMFWYRQQPGQSLTLIATANQGSEATYESGFVIDKFPISRPNLTFSTLTVSNMSPEDSSIYLCSVEVGAGGNTIYFGEGSWLTVV.

This clonotype was counted only a few times. The chain joins TRBV9 to TRBJ2-1; D is unclear. Germline values: CDR1 SGDLS, CDR2 YYNGEE. This CDR3 has 13 amino acids. Trimming took off 0 bases at V and 6 bases at J, with 7 bases between the two ends. The CDR3 loop is CASSVGSINEQFF. CDR3 coding DNA: TGTGCCAGCAGCGTAGGGTCGATCAATGAGCAGTTCTTC.

This clonotype was seen only a few times. The J gene is TRBJ2-6, the V gene TRBV27; D is perhaps TRBD1 (6 bases). The V end was cut by 10 bases, the J end by 0 bases, with 22 bases between. The germline gives CDR1 MNHEY, CDR2 SMNVEV (reference sequence). The CDR3 runs to 18 residues. CDR3 loop: CATNRVLWYSSGANVLTF. The CDR3 coding sequence is TGTGCCACCAACAGGGTTCTCTGGTACTCCTCTGGGGCCAACGTCCTGACTTTC. The complete variable domain, with remaining parts taken from reference TRBV27 and TRBJ2-6, reads EAQVTQNPRYLITVTGKKLTVTCSQNMNHEYMSWYRQDPGLGLRQIYYSMNVEVTDKGDVPEGYKVSRKEKRNFPLILESPSPNQTSLYFCATNRVLWYSSGANVLTFGAGSRLTVL.

The chain has TRBV3-1 and TRBJ2-1, with unresolved D. The CDR3 runs 13 residues. Trimming took off 4 bases at V and 10 bases at J, with 14 bases between the two ends. Germline loops: CDR1 LGHDT, CDR2 YNNKEL (reference sequence). The CDR3 region is CASSLQSVGEQFF. Written as DNA, the CDR3 is TGTGCCAGCAGCCTCCAATCAGTCGGGGAGCAGTTCTTC.

This clonotype was seen only a few times. CDR3 region: CASRPRYGHGITDTQYF. The CDR3 nucleotides read TGTGCCAGCAGACCAAGATATGGACACGGAATCACAGATACGCAGTATTTT. The J gene is TRBJ2-3, the V gene TRBV5-6, with D possibly matching TRBD1 (5 bases). This CDR3 comprises 17 residues. The germline gives CDR1 SGHDT, CDR2 YYEEEE. Trimming took 5 bases from V and 2 from J, leaving 21 bases between them. The complete variable domain, with remaining parts taken from reference TRBV5-6 and TRBJ2-3, reads DAGVTQSPTHLIKTRGQQVTLRCSPKSGHDTVSWYQQALGQGPQFIFQYYEEEERQRGNFPDRFSGHQFPNYSSELNVNALLLGDSALYLCASRPRYGHGITDTQYFGPGTRLTVL.

This clonotype was found many times. The rearrangement joins TRBV2 to TRBJ1-4, with D maybe TRBD1 (5 bases). Trimming took 8 bases from V and 8 from J, leaving 18 bases between them. The CDR3 is made up of 14 amino acids. Germline V gene lookup returns CDR1 SNHLY and CDR2 FYNNEI. CDR3 residues: CASSPRRGGEKLFF. CDR3 nucleotide sequence: TGTGCCAGCTCCCCGCGGCGGGGCGGAGAAAAACTGTTTTTT.

This clonotype occurred many times. J is TRBJ2-7 and V is TRBV27; D possibly corresponds to TRBD1 (5 bases). Germline V gives CDR1 MNHEY, CDR2 SMNVEV (reference sequence). V gave up 3 bases and J gave up 3 bases, with 12 bases separating them. The CDR3 covers 14 residues. The CDR3: CASSFRLGDYEQYF. The CDR3 DNA sequence: TGTGCCAGCAGTTTTAGGCTAGGGGACTACGAGCAGTACTTC.

This clonotype was detected only a few times. The V and J genes are TRBV12-3 or TRBV12-4 and TRBJ1-3, with a weak D call TRBD1 (6 bases). V was trimmed by 8 bases and J by 1 base, leaving 15 bases between them. The CDR3 consists of 15 residues. CDR3 sequence reads: CASAGPGASGNTIYF. The DNA of the CDR3 is TGTGCCAGCGCAGGGCCAGGGGCTTCTGGAAACACCATATATTTT.

Points on this clonotype: At one end the junction does not follow the germline gene, possibly because of a read error. The chain combines TRBV12-3 or TRBV12-4 with TRBJ1-5, with a weak D call TRBD1 (5 bases). CDR3 length: 15 amino acids. The CDR3 nucleotides read TGCGCCAGCAGCCCGATTCAGGGTGTGGACCAGCCCCAGCATTTT. Amino acids: CASSPIQGVDQPQHF.